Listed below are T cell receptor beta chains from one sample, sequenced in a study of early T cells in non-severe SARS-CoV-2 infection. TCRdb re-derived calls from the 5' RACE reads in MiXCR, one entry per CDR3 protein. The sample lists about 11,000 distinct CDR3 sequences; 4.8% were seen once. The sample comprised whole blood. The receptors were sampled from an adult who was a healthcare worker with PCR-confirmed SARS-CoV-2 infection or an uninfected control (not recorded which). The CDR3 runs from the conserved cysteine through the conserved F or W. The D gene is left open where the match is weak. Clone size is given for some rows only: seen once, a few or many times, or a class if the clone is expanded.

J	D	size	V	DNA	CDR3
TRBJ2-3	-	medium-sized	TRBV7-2	TGTGCCAGCAGCTCCTGGGCAGATACGCAGTATTTT	CASSSWADTQYF
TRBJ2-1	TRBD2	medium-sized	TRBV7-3	TGTGCCAGCAGGTTGACTAGCGGGGCAGGTTACAATGAGCAGTTCTTC	CASRLTSGAGYNEQFF
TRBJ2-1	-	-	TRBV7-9	TGTGCCAGCAGCTTACTTATACGGACTACATCCAATGAGCAGTTCTTC	CASSLLIRTTSNEQFF
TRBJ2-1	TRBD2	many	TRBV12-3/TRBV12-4	TGTGCCAGCAGTCTGTCCCTGGGACTAGCGGGGAACAATGAGCAGTTCTTC	CASSLSLGLAGNNEQFF
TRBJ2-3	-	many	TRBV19	TGTGCCAGTAGTACGTACGGTAGCACAGATACGCAGTATTTT	CASSTYGSTDTQYF
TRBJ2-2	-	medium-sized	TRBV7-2	TGTGCCAGCAGCTTAGTACGGAGCAACACCGGGGAGCTGTTTTTT	CASSLVRSNTGELFF
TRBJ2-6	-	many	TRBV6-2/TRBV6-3	TGTGCCAGCATCCGGGACGGAGCCTCTGGGGCCAACGTCCTGACTTTC	CASIRDGASGANVLTF
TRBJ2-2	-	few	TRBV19	TGTGCCAGTAGTGAATCTGGCAAGAACACCGGGGAGCTGTTTTTT	CASSESGKNTGELFF
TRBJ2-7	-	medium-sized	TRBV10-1	TGCGCCAGCAGTGAGTCAGGGGATGCCGGCGAGCAGTACTTC	CASSESGDAGEQYF
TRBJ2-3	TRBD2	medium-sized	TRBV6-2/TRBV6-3	TGTGCCAGCAGTCTACAGCGGGGGGGCACAGATACGCAGTATTTT	CASSLQRGGTDTQYF
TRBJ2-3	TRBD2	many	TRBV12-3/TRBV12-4	TGTGCCAGCAGCCCTAGGCGGGGGGACACAGATACGCAGTATTTT	CASSPRRGDTDTQYF
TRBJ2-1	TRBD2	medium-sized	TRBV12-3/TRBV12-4	TGTGCCAGCAGTTTGATAGCGGGTAACAATGAGCAGTTCTTC	CASSLIAGNNEQFF
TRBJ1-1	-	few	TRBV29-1	TGCAGCGTTGATTGGGGGACTGAAGCTTTCTTT	CSVDWGTEAFF
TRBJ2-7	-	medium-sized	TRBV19	TGTGCCAGTAGTATAGCTACGCGGGGAACCTACGAGCAGTACTTC	CASSIATRGTYEQYF
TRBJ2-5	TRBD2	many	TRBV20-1	TGCAGTGCTAGACATTCCAAAGCGGGGGGGCTAGAGACCCAGTACTTC	CSARHSKAGGLETQYF
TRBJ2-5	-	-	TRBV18	TGTGCCAGCTCACGGGGACTGGAAGAGACCCAGTACTTC	CASSRGLEETQYF
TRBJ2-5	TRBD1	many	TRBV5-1	TGCGCCAGCAGCGGACTTACAGGGGGCGGAGAGACCCAGTACTTC	CASSGLTGGGETQYF
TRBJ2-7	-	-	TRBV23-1	TGCGCCAGCAGTCAATCCCCATTCTGGTCCCACTCCTACGAGCAGTACTTC	CASSQSPFWSHSYEQYF
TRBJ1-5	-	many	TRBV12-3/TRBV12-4	TGTGCCAGCAGTTTAGGCAATCAGCCCCAGCATTTT	CASSLGNQPQHF
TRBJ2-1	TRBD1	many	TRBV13	TGTGCCAGCAGTTGGAGGCGACAGGGGGTCTCCTACAATGAGCAGTTCTTC	CASSWRRQGVSYNEQFF
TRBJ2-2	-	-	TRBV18	TGTGCCAGCTCACCCCTCCGGGGCCCCACCGGGGAGCTGTTTTTT	CASSPLRGPTGELFF
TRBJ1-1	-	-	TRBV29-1	TGCAGCGTTCCTTGGGGGGCCGTAGCTTTCTTT	CSVPWGAVAFF
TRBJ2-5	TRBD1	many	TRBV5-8	TGTGCCAGCAGCTTTGGGACAGCACAAGAGACCCAGTACTTC	CASSFGTAQETQYF
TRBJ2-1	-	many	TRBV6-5	TGTGCCAGCAGTTACGAGGGGGACGCCTACAATGAGCAGTTCTTC	CASSYEGDAYNEQFF
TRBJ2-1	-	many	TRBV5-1	TGCGCCAGCAGCTTGGGTATCGGATACAATGAGCAGTTCTTC	CASSLGIGYNEQFF
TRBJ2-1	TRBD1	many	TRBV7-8	TGTGCCAGCAGCTTAGCCGGGACAGTACGGTATGAGCAGTTCTTC	CASSLAGTVRYEQFF
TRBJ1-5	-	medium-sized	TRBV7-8	TGTGCCAGCAGCTTAGCCGTTGGTCTGGTGGGCAATCAGCCCCAGCATTTT	CASSLAVGLVGNQPQHF
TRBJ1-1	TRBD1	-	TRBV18	TGTGCCAGCTCACCAGACGGGACAGCCTTTTCTGAAGCTTTCTTT	CASSPDGTAFSEAFF
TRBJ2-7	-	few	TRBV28	TGTGCCAGCGTTAGGCCCGGTGTGAGCTACGAGCAGTACTTC	CASVRPGVSYEQYF
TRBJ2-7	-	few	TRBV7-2	TGTGCCAGCAGCCTAACCCTCGAGCAGTACTTC	CASSLTLEQYF
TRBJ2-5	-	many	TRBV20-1	TGCAGTGCCCAAGGCTCGTACGAGACCCAGTACTTC	CSAQGSYETQYF
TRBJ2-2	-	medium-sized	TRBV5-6	TGTGCCAGCAGCCCGGGGCTAGGAGAGGGGCAGGCCGGGGAGCTGTTTTTT	CASSPGLGEGQAGELFF
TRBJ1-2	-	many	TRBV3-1	TGTGCCAGCAGCCACCTCCTTCGGGGGACTAACTATGGCTACACCTTC	CASSHLLRGTNYGYTF
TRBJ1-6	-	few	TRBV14	TGTGCCAGCAGCCGGGAGCTGGGAAATTCACCCCTCCACTTT	CASSRELGNSPLHF